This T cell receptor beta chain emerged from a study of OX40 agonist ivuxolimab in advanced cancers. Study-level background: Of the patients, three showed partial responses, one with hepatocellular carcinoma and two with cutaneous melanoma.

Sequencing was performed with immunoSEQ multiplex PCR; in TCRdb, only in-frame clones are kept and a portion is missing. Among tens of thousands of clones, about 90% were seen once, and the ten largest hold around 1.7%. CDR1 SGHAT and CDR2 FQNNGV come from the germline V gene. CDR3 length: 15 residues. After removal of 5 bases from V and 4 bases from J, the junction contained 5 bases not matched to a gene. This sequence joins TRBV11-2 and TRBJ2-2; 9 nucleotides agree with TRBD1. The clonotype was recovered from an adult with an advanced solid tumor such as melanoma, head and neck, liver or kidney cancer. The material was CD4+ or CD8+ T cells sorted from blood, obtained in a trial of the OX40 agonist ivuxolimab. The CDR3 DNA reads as TGTGCCAGCAGCAAGGGGACAGGGAGCACCGGGGAGCTGTTTTTT. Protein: CASSKGTGSTGELFF.